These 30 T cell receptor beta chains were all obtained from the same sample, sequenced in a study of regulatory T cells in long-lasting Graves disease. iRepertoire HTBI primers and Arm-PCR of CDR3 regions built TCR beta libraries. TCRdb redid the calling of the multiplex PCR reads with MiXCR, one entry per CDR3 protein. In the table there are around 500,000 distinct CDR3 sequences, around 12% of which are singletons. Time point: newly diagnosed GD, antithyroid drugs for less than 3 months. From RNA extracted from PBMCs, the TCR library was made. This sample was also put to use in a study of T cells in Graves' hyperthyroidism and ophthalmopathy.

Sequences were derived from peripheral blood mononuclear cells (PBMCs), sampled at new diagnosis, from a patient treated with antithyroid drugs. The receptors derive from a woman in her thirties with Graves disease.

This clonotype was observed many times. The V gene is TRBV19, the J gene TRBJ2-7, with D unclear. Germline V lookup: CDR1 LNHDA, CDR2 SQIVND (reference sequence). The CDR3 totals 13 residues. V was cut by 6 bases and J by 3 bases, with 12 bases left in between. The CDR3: CASSPSGFYEQYF. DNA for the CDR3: TGTGCCAGTAGCCCGTCCGGGTTCTACGAGCAGTACTTC.

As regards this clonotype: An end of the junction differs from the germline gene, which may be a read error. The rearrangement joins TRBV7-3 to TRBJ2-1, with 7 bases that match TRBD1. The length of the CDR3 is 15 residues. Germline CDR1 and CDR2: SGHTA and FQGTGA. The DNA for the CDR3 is TGTGCCAGCAGCCCACGACAGGGCTCCCACAATGAGCAGTTCTTC. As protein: CASSPRQGSHNEQFF.

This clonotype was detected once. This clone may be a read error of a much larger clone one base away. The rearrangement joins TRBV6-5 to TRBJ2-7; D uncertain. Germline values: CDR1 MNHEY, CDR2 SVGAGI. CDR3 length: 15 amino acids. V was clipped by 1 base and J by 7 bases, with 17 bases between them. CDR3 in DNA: TGTGCCAGCAGTTACTGGACCGTCCAACCCAATGAGCAGTACTTC. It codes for CASSYWTVQPNEQYF.

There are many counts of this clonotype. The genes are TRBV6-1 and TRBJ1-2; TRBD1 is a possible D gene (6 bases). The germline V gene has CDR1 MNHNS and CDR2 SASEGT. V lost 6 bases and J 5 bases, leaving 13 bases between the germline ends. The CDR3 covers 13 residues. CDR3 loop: CASSPDSYYGYTF. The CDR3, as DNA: TGTGCCAGCAGCCCGGACAGCTATTATGGCTACACCTTC.

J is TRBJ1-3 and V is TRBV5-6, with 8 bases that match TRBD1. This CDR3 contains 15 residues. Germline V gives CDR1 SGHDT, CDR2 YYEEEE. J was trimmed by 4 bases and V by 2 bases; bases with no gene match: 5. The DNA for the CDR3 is TGTGCCAGCAGCTTACGGACAGGGACAGGAAACACCATATATTTT. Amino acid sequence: CASSLRTGTGNTIYF. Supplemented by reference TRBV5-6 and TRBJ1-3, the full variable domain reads DAGVTQSPTHLIKTRGQQVTLRCSPKSGHDTVSWYQQALGQGPQFIFQYYEEEERQRGNFPDRFSGHQFPNYSSELNVNALLLGDSALYLCASSLRTGTGNTIYFGEGSWLTVV.

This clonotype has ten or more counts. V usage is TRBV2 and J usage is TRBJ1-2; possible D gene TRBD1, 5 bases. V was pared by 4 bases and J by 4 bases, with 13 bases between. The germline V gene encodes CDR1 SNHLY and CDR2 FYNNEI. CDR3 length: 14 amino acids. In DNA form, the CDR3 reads TGTGCCAGCAGTGTCCTAAAAGGGACCTATGGCTACACCTTC. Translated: CASSVLKGTYGYTF.

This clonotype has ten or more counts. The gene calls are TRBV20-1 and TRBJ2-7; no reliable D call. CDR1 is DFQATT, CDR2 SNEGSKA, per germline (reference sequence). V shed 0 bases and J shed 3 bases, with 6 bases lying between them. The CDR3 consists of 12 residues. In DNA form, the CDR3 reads TGCAGTGCTAGAGATGTGGGCTACGAGCAGTACTTC. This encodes CSARDVGYEQYF.

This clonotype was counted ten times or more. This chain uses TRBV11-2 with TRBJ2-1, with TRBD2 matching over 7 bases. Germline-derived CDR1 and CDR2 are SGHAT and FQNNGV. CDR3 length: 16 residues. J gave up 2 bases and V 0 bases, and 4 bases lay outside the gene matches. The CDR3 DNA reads TGTGCCAGCAGCTTAGAAATCGGGACTACCTACAATGAGCAGTTCTTC. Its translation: CASSLEIGTTYNEQFF.

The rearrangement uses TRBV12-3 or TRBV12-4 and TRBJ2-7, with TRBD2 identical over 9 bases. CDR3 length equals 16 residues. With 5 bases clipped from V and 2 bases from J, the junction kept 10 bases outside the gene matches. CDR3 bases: TGTGCCAGCAGTGGGGGGGCTAGCGGGACCCCCTACGAGCAGTACTTC. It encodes CASSGGASGTPYEQYF.

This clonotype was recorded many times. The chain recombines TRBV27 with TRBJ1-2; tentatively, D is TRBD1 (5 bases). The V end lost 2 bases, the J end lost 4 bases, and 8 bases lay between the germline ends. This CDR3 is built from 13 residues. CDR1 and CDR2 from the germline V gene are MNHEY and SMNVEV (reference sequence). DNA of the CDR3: TGTGCCAGCAGTTTAGCAGGGATCTATGGCTACACCTTC. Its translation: CASSLAGIYGYTF.

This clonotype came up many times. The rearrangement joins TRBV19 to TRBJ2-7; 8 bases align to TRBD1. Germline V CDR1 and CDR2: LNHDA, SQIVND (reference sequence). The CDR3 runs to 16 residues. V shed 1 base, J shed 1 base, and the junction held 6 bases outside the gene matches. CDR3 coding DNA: TGTGCCAGTAGTATAGGAGGAGGACAGGGTTCCTACGAGCAGTACTTC. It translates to CASSIGGGQGSYEQYF. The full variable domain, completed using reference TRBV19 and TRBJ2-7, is DGGITQSPKYLFRKEGQNVTLSCEQNLNHDAMYWYRQDPGQGLRLIYYSQIVNDFQKGDIAEGYSVSREKKESFPLTVTSAQKNPTAFYLCASSIGGGQGSYEQYFGPGTRLTVT.

For the CDR3, the DNA is TGCAGCGTTGCCCCTGAGGGGGGTGGCTACACCTTC. Its translation: CSVAPEGGGYTF. The chain employs TRBV29-1 and TRBJ1-2; maybe TRBD1 (6 bases). Germline V gene data show CDR1 as SQVTM and CDR2 as ANQGSEA. Trimming cost V 4 bases and J 7 bases, with 13 bases left between them. The CDR3 is made up of 12 amino acids.

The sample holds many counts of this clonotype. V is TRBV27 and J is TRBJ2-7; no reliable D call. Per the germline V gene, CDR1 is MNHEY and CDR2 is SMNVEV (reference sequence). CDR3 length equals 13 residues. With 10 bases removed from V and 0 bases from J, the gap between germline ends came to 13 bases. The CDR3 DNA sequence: TGTGCCACCGCCTCCCACGACTCCTACGAGCAGTACTTC. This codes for CATASHDSYEQYF.

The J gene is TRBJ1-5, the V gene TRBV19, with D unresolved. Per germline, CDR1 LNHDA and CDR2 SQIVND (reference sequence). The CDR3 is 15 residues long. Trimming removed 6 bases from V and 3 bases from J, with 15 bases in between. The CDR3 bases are TGTGCCAGTAGGTTTATAAACTTCCCCAATCAGCCCCAGCATTTT. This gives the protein CASRFINFPNQPQHF.

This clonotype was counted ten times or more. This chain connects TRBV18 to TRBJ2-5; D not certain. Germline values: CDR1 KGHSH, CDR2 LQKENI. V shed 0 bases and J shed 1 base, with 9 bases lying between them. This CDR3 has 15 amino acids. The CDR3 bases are TGTGCCAGCTCACCACCGTTTCCGGCCCAAGAGACCCAGTACTTC. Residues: CASSPPFPAQETQYF.

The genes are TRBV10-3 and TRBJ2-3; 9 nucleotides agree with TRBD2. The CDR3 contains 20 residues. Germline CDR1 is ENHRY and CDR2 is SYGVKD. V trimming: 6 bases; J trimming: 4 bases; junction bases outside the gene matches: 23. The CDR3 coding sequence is TGTGCCATCAGCCACAGAAAGAGGGCTAGCGGGAACGCAACATCAGATACGCAGTATTTT. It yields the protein CAISHRKRASGNATSDTQYF.

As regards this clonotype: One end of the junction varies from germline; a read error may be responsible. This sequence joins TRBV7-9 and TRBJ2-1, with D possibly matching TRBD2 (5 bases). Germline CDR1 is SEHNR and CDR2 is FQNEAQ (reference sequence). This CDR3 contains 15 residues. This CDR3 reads CASGLTGTRSGEQFF. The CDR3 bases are TGTGCCAGCGGCTTAACGGGAACCAGGTCGGGTGAGCAGTTCTTC.

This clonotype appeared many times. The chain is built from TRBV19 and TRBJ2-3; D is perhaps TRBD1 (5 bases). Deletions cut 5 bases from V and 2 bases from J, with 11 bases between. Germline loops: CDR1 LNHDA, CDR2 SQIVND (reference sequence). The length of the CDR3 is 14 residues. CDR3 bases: TGTGCCAGTAGTGGTCAGGGCCTCACAGATACGCAGTATTTT. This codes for CASSGQGLTDTQYF.

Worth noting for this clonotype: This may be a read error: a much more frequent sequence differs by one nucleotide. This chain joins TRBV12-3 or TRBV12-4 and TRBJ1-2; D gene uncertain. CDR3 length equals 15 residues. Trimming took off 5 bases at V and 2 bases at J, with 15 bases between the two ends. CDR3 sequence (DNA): TGTGCCAGCAGTGTCGACCCAGGTGTCAACTATGGCTACACCTTC. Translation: CASSVDPGVNYGYTF.

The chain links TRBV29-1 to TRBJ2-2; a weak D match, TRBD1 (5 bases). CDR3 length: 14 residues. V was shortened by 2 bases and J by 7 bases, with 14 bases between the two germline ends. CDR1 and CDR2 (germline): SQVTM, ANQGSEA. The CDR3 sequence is CSVETGRVNGELFF. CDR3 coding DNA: TGCAGCGTTGAAACGGGCAGGGTGAACGGGGAGCTGTTTTTT.

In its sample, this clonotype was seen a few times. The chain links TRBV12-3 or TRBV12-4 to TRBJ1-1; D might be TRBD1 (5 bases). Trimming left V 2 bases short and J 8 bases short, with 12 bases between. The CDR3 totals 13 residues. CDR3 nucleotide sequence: TGTGCCAGCAGTTTATCACAGGCAAAAGAAGCTTTCTTT. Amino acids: CASSLSQAKEAFF.

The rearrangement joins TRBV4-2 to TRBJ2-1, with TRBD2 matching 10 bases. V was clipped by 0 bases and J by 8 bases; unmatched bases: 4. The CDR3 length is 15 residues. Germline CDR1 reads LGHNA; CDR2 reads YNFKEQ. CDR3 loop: CASSQDLLAGDEQFF. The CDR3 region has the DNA TGTGCCAGCAGCCAAGATCTGCTAGCGGGAGATGAGCAGTTCTTC.

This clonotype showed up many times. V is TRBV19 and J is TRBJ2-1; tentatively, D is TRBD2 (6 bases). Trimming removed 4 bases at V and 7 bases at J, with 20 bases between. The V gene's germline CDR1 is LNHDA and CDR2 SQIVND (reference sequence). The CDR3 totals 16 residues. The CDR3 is CASSKGRTGARNEQFF. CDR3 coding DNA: TGTGCCAGTAGTAAGGGCAGAACGGGAGCGCGGAATGAGCAGTTCTTC.

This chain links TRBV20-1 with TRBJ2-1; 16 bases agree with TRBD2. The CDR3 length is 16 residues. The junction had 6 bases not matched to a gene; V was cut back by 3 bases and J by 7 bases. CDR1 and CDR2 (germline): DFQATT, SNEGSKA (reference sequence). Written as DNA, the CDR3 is TGCAGTGCTAGGGGACTAGCGGGAGGGGTGTGGAATGAGCAGTTCTTC. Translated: CSARGLAGGVWNEQFF.

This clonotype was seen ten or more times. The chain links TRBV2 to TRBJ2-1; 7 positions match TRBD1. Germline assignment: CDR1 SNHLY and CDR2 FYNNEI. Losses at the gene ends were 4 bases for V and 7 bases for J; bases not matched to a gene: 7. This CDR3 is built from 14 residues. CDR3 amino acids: CASSGRQGINEQFF. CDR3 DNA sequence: TGTGCCAGCAGTGGGAGACAGGGAATTAATGAGCAGTTCTTC. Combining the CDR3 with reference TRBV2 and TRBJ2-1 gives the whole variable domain EPEVTQTPSHQVTQMGQEVILRCVPISNHLYFYWYRQILGQKVEFLVSFYNNEISEKSEIFDDQFSVERPDGSNFTLKIRSTKLEDSAMYFCASSGRQGINEQFFGPGTRLTVL.

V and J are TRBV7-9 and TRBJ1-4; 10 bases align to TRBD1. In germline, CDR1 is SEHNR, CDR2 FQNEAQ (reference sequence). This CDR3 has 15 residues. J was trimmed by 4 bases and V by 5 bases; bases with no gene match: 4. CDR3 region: CASSPDRGYNEKLFF. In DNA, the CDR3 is TGTGCCAGCAGCCCGGACAGGGGGTATAATGAAAAACTGTTTTTT.

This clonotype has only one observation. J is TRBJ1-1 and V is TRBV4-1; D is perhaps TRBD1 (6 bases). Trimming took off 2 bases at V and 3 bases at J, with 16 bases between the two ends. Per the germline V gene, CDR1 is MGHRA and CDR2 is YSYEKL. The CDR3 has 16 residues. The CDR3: CASSQLDRLTYTEAFF. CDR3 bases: TGCGCCAGCAGCCAACTAGACAGGCTTACGTACACTGAAGCTTTCTTT.

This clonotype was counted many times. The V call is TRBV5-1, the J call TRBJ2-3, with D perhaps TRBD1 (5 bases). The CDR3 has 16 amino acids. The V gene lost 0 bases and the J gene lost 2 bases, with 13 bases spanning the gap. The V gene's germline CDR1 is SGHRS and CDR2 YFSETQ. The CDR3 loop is CASSLVPGSLTDTQYF. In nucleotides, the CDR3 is TGCGCCAGCAGCTTGGTGCCAGGGTCACTCACAGATACGCAGTATTTT.

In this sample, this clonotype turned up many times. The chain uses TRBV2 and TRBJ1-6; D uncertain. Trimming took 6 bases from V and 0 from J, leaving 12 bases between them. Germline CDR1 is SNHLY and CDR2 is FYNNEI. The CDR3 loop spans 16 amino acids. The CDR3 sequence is CASRDAASSYNSPLHF. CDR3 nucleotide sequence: TGTGCCAGCAGAGACGCAGCGAGCTCCTATAATTCACCCCTCCACTTT.

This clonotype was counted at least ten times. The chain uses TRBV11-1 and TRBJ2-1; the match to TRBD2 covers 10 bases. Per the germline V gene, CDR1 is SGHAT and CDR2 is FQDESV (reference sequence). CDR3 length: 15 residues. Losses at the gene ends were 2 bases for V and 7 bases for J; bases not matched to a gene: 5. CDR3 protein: CASSLLAGVANEQFF. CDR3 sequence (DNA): TGTGCCAGCAGCTTACTAGCGGGAGTGGCAAATGAGCAGTTCTTC.